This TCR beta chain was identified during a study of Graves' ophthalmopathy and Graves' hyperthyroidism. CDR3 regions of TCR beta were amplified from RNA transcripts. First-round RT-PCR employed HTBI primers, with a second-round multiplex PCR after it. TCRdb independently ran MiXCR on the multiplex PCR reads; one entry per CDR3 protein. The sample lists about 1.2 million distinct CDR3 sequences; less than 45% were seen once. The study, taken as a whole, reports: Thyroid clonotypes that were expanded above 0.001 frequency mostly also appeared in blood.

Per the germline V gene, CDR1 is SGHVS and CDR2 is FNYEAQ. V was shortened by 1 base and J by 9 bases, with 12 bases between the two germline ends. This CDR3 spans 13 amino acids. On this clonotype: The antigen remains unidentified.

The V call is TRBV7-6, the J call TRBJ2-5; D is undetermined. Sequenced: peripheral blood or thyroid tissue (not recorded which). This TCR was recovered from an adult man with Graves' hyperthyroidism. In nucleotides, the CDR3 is TGTGCCAGCAGCTTAGACCCCGGGCAGCCCCAGTACTTC. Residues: CASSLDPGQPQYF.